This TCR beta chain was recorded in a study of cytomegalovirus exposure and HLA in healthy donors. Whole-study context: A previous analysis identified 100 million or so unique TCR beta sequences derived from approximately 190 million T cells. Most donors, approximately 82% of a few hundred genotyped, fell in the Caucasian-associated ancestry cluster.

Regarding this clone: The antigen remains undetermined.

This PCR relied on a set of 60 Vbeta primers and 13 Jbeta primers. Profiling relied on immunoSEQ multiplex PCR, and the TCRdb table lists in-frame clones only, not all of them. The sample records 150,000 to 200,000 clones, more than 60% being singletons. The CDR3 loop spans 15 amino acids. The germline gives CDR1 MDHEN, CDR2 SYDVKM. Trimming took off 7 bases at V and 1 base at J, with 16 bases between the two ends. Study-level results: V- and J-gene trimming in TCR beta was tied to a missense DCLRE1C variant by an analysis performed later. Both high specificity and high sensitivity reportedly marked the classifier's diagnosis of cytomegalovirus status.

This receptor was identified in a middle-aged woman in good health and CMV-seropositive. The specimen was PBMCs. The gene calls are TRBV28 and TRBJ1-1; a weak D match, TRBD1 (6 bases). The CDR3 nucleotides read TGTGCCAGCACCCTGACCGGGACACCGAACACTGAAGCTTTCTTT. This translates into CASTLTGTPNTEAFF. The full variable domain, in which reference TRBV28 and TRBJ1-1 provide the parts outside the CDR3, is DVKVTQSSRYLVKRTGEKVFLECVQDMDHENMFWYRQDPGLGLRLIYFSYDVKMKEKGDIPEGYSVSREKKERFSLILESASTNQTSMYLCASTLTGTPNTEAFFGQGTRLTVV.